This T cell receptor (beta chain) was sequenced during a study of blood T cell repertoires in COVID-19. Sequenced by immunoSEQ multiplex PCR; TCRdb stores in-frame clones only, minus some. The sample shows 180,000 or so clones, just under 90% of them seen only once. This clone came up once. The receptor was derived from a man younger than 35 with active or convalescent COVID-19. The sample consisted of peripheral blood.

CDR3 sequence reads: CASSYNRDQPQHF. CDR3 sequence (DNA): TGTGCCAGCAGTTACAACAGGGATCAGCCCCAGCATTTT. The chain links TRBV6-5 to TRBJ1-5, with D possibly being TRBD1 (6 bases). The V end was cut by 2 bases, the J end by 5 bases, with 7 bases between. Germline values: CDR1 MNHEY, CDR2 SVGAGI. CDR3 length: 13 residues.